The clone carrying this T cell receptor beta chain was counted a few times. Its antigen remains unknown. TCRdb re-called the 5' RACE reads with MiXCR, one entry per CDR3 protein. The sample records some 460,000 distinct CDR3 sequences, approximately 15% being singletons. Trimming cost V 7 bases and J 1 base, with 15 bases left between them. There are 15 residues in the CDR3. This entry belongs to a study of identical twins. Study-level points and caveats: Twin pairs had excess sharing that was weaker in beta out-of-frame sequences. Compared with models, monozygotic twins showed more out-of-frame TCR alpha sharing. Memory repertoires showed no such pattern, whereas abundant cord blood beta clonotypes carried fewer insertions.

These same data were also listed under a study on yellow fever vaccine responses in identical twins.

The receptor was isolated from a woman aged 18-29 years in good health. Sequenced input: CD4+ T cells sorted from blood. V is TRBV12-3 or TRBV12-4 and J is TRBJ2-3, with a weak D call TRBD2 (6 bases). The CDR3 region is CASIPRGGRTDTQYF. CDR3 in DNA: TGTGCCAGCATCCCGCGGGGCGGACGCACAGATACGCAGTATTTT.